This entry is about one T cell receptor (beta chain). This record comes from a study of blood T cell repertoires in COVID-19. The method was immunoSEQ multiplex PCR; TCRdb's version includes in-frame clones alone and lacks a portion of them. The profile shows 450,000 or so clones, roughly 90% of them singletons. CDR3 length: 14 amino acids. Per germline, CDR1 MNHEY and CDR2 SVGEGT. Trimming shortened V by 1 base and J by 3 bases, and 8 bases separated the two germline ends. V is TRBV6-2 or TRBV6-3 and J is TRBJ2-3; possible D gene TRBD2, 5 bases. The sequence was obtained from a man aged 18 to 35 with COVID-19, enrolled during active disease. The sample taken for sequencing was peripheral blood. In DNA, the CDR3 is TGTGCCAGCAGTTACTATCGAGGGACAGATACGCAGTATTTT. It translates to CASSYYRGTDTQYF.